The 32 T cell receptor beta chains in this list originate from one sample, sequenced in a study of T cell changes during pregnancy in multiple sclerosis. Profiling relied on immunoSEQ multiplex PCR, and the TCRdb table lists in-frame clones only, not all of them. Among roughly 67,000 clones listed, 90% to 95% were seen once. Sequenced here: peripheral blood, sampled in the second trimester of pregnancy. The receptors were sampled from a female donor with multiple sclerosis, enrolled in a pregnancy study.

CDR3 DNA sequence: TGTGCCAGTAGGGGTAGGAGATTAGCCAAAAACATTCAGTACTTC. Its translation: CASRGRRLAKNIQYF. This chain joins TRBV19 and TRBJ2-4; D ambiguous. Germline CDR1 is LNHDA and CDR2 is SQIVND (reference sequence). The CDR3 contains 15 residues. V was pared by 6 bases and J by 0 bases, with 12 bases between.

The chain couples TRBV4-1 to TRBJ2-1; perhaps TRBD1 as D (5 bases). V lost 0 bases and J lost 4, with 7 bases in between. Germline loops: CDR1 MGHRA, CDR2 YSYEKL. The CDR3 consists of 14 residues. The CDR3 nucleotides are TGCGCCAGCAGCCAAGAATCAGGGTACAATGAGCAGTTCTTC. Amino acids: CASSQESGYNEQFF.

The chain joins TRBV9 to TRBJ2-3, with 8 nucleotides matching TRBD2. The CDR3 covers 17 residues. Germline V lookup: CDR1 SGDLS, CDR2 YYNGEE. V was clipped by 0 bases and J by 4 bases; unmatched bases: 10. The CDR3 sequence: CASSVESGLGLPDTQYF. In DNA form, the CDR3 reads TGTGCCAGCAGCGTAGAGTCGGGACTAGGTCTCCCAGATACGCAGTATTTT.

V usage is TRBV6-1 and J usage is TRBJ2-1; TRBD1 matches at 8 bases. This CDR3 region has 14 residues. Looked up from germline, CDR1 is MNHNS and CDR2 is SASEGT. V lost 5 bases, J lost 5 bases, and 5 bases stayed unmatched. The CDR3 loop reads CASSPGQANNEQFF. Written as DNA, the CDR3 is TGTGCCAGCAGTCCGGGACAGGCGAACAATGAGCAGTTCTTC.

Written as DNA, the CDR3 is TGTGCCAGCAGTGGAGGGGGGGGGTCCACAGATACGCAGTATTTT. This sequence encodes CASSGGGGSTDTQYF. This chain uses TRBV25-1 with TRBJ2-3, with a possible D match to TRBD2 (7 bases). With 4 bases removed from V and 2 bases from J, the gap between germline ends came to 13 bases. Germline CDR1 is MGHDK and CDR2 is SYGVNS. CDR3 size: 15 residues.

This clone was counted once. V is TRBV25-1 and J is TRBJ1-1; D uncertain. CDR1 is MGHDK and CDR2 is SYGVNS in the germline V gene. Trimming shortened V by 1 base and J by 7 bases, and 16 bases separated the two germline ends. The CDR3 length is 15 residues. The CDR3 DNA reads TGTGCCAGCAGTGAATTGTTTGCGGGGTCGGTTGAAGCTTTCTTT. Translation gives CASSELFAGSVEAFF.

The chain joins TRBV11-3 to TRBJ2-1; TRBD2 agrees at 8 bases. V lost 4 bases, J lost 0 bases, and 8 bases stayed unmatched. Germline assignment: CDR1 SGHNT and CDR2 YENEEA. This CDR3 contains 17 residues. CDR3 bases: TGTGCCAGCAGCTCCTCGACTAGCGCGAGCTCCTACAATGAGCAGTTCTTC. This translates into CASSSSTSASSYNEQFF.

The chain employs TRBV20-1 and TRBJ2-1, with D tentatively TRBD2 (5 bases). Germline CDR1 DFQATT, CDR2 SNEGSKA (reference sequence). The V gene lost 2 bases and the J gene lost 13 bases, with 12 bases spanning the gap. This CDR3 spans 11 amino acids. Written as DNA, the CDR3 is TGCAGTGCTAGATTCATATCGGGACAGTTCTTC. Amino acid sequence: CSARFISGQFF.

This chain connects TRBV27 to TRBJ2-2; possibly TRBD1 for D (5 bases). The V end was cut by 3 bases, the J end by 5 bases, with 7 bases between. CDR1 and CDR2 (germline): MNHEY, SMNVEV (reference sequence). The CDR3 is made up of 13 amino acids. This chain's CDR3 is CASSFSGTGELFF. For the CDR3, the DNA is TGTGCCAGCAGTTTCTCAGGGACCGGGGAGCTGTTTTTT.

This chain joins TRBV7-9 and TRBJ1-3; TRBD1 aligns across 7 bases. The CDR3 length is 15 residues. Germline V lookup: CDR1 SEHNR, CDR2 FQNEAQ (reference sequence). J lost 2 bases, V lost 2 bases, and 3 bases had no gene match. CDR3 loop: CASSLKGAAGNTIYF. The CDR3 DNA sequence: TGTGCCAGCAGCTTAAAGGGGGCAGCTGGAAACACCATATATTTT.

The chain links TRBV14 to TRBJ1-1, with a possible D match to TRBD1 (6 bases). The germline V gene has CDR1 SGHDN and CDR2 FVKESK. The germline V and J ends were trimmed by 3 bases and 4 bases, with 15 bases remaining between them. The CDR3 sequence is 15 residues long. CDR3 residues: CASSHGPGRGTEAFF. Here the CDR3 DNA reads TGTGCCAGCAGCCATGGCCCAGGCAGGGGCACTGAAGCTTTCTTT.

The CDR3 DNA follows: TGCGCCAGCAGCTTGGCGGGACAGGGATACAATGAGCAGTTCTTC. Residues: CASSLAGQGYNEQFF. The chain has TRBV5-1 and TRBJ2-1; 9 nucleotides align to TRBD1. The CDR3 loop spans 15 amino acids. V was clipped by 0 bases and J by 4 bases; unmatched bases: 2. The germline V gene has CDR1 SGHRS and CDR2 YFSETQ.

The chain combines TRBV7-2 with TRBJ1-1, with TRBD1 identical over 8 bases. Germline loops: CDR1 SGHTA, CDR2 FQGNSA. The V gene end was trimmed by 4 bases and the J gene end by 4 bases; junction bases not matched to a gene: 2. The length of the CDR3 is 13 residues. The CDR3 loop reads CASSSTGATEAFF. The CDR3 coding sequence is TGTGCCAGCAGCTCGACAGGGGCCACTGAAGCTTTCTTT.

This chain connects TRBV7-6 to TRBJ2-1; TRBD2 is a possible D gene (5 bases). V lost 3 bases and J 4 bases, leaving 10 bases between the germline ends. Germline V CDR1 and CDR2: SGHVS, FNYEAQ. This CDR3 is built from 14 residues. CDR3 loop: CASSFGGSYNEQFF. The CDR3 nucleotides are TGTGCCAGCAGCTTCGGCGGGTCTTACAATGAGCAGTTCTTC.

The chain is built from TRBV4-2 and TRBJ2-2, with 9 bases matching TRBD2. V shed 3 bases and J 7 bases; nucleotides not matched to a gene: 9. The CDR3 extends over 16 amino acids. Germline values: CDR1 LGHNA, CDR2 YNFKEQ. This chain's CDR3 is CASSQREGRLGGELFF. The CDR3 DNA is TGTGCCAGCAGCCAGCGGGAGGGCCGCTTGGGCGGGGAGCTGTTTTTT.

The gene calls are TRBV5-6 and TRBJ2-7; TRBD1 might be the D (6 bases). From germline, CDR1 is SGHDT and CDR2 YYEEEE. The CDR3 consists of 13 residues. Trimming removed 4 bases at V and 5 bases at J, with 13 bases between. In DNA form, the CDR3 reads TGTGCCAGCAGCCCCGGGGCAGGGGACGAGCAGTACTTC. Residues: CASSPGAGDEQYF.

This clone occurred a few times. The V gene is TRBV4-1, the J gene TRBJ1-2; tentatively, D is TRBD1 (5 bases). Germline CDR1 and CDR2: MGHRA and YSYEKL. The CDR3 length is 16 residues. V gave up 0 bases and J gave up 4 bases, with 15 bases separating them. CDR3 nucleotide sequence: TGCGCCAGCAGCCAAGATATGGGGGGTAGTTCCTATGGCTACACCTTC. This sequence encodes CASSQDMGGSSYGYTF.

The V gene is TRBV19, the J gene TRBJ2-5; D gene ambiguous. The germline CDR1 and CDR2 sequences are LNHDA and SQIVND (reference sequence). The CDR3 length is 14 residues. V was clipped by 4 bases and J by 3 bases, with 12 bases between them. CDR3 in amino acids: CASSNFDGEETQYF. The CDR3 DNA sequence: TGTGCCAGTAGTAATTTTGACGGAGAAGAGACCCAGTACTTC. Full variable domain (missing parts from reference TRBV19 and TRBJ2-5): DGGITQSPKYLFRKEGQNVTLSCEQNLNHDAMYWYRQDPGQGLRLIYYSQIVNDFQKGDIAEGYSVSREKKESFPLTVTSAQKNPTAFYLCASSNFDGEETQYFGPGTRLLVL.

The chain has TRBV5-1 and TRBJ2-7; 8 nucleotides line up with TRBD2. Germline lookup yields CDR1 SGHRS and CDR2 YFSETQ. The J segment lost 1 base and the V segment lost 0 bases, leaving 12 bases of the junction unmatched. This CDR3 comprises 18 residues. This chain's CDR3 is CASSLAGLAGPLSYEQYF. In nucleotides, the CDR3 is TGCGCCAGCAGCTTGGCCGGGCTAGCGGGCCCGTTATCCTACGAGCAGTACTTC. The whole variable domain, remainder taken from reference TRBV5-1 and TRBJ2-7, is KAGVTQTPRYLIKTRGQQVTLSCSPISGHRSVSWYQQTPGQGLQFLFEYFSETQRNKGNFPGRFSGRQFSNSRSEMNVSTLELGDSALYLCASSLAGLAGPLSYEQYFGPGTRLTVT.

This chain uses TRBV18 with TRBJ2-5, with 8 bases aligning to TRBD2. Germline CDR1 KGHSH, CDR2 LQKENI. J lost 5 bases, V lost 6 bases, and 5 bases had no gene match. There are 13 residues in the CDR3. The CDR3 nucleotides are TGTGCCAGCTCGCCGGGACTAGAGGAGACCCAGTACTTC. This sequence encodes CASSPGLEETQYF.

This chain links TRBV7-2 with TRBJ1-3; no clear D gene. Germline CDR1 reads SGHTA; CDR2 reads FQGNSA. This CDR3 is 13 amino acids long. The V gene lost 5 bases and the J gene lost 4 bases, with 9 bases spanning the gap. The CDR3 sequence: CASSPHRGNTIYF. The CDR3 DNA is TGTGCCAGCAGCCCCCACAGAGGAAACACCATATATTTT.

This chain uses TRBV18 with TRBJ2-7, with 9 positions matching TRBD2. The germline V gene encodes CDR1 KGHSH and CDR2 LQKENI. The J segment lost 8 bases and the V segment lost 3 bases, leaving 11 bases of the junction unmatched. CDR3 length equals 15 residues. The CDR3 loop is CASSPREGGTGKQYF. The CDR3 DNA sequence: TGTGCCAGCTCACCGCGGGAGGGTGGGACCGGCAAGCAGTACTTC.

The J gene is TRBJ2-7, the V gene TRBV19; TRBD1 agrees at 8 bases. The V and J ends lost 1 base and 0 bases, in that order; junction bases with no gene match: 5. The germline CDR1 and CDR2 sequences are LNHDA and SQIVND (reference sequence). The CDR3 has 16 residues. The CDR3 region is CASSIGGTGGSYEQYF. In DNA, the CDR3 is TGTGCCAGTAGTATAGGAGGGACAGGCGGCTCCTACGAGCAGTACTTC.

The V gene is TRBV14, the J gene TRBJ2-1; D unclear. V was pared by 3 bases and J by 12 bases, with 15 bases between. The germline CDR1 and CDR2 sequences are SGHDN and FVKESK. The CDR3 is 13 residues long. Written as DNA, the CDR3 is TGTGCCAGCAGCCAGTCCGGGTCCGGCGGGCAGTTCTTC. Its translation: CASSQSGSGGQFF.

V usage is TRBV2 and J usage is TRBJ1-5; possible D gene TRBD1, 5 bases. The length of the CDR3 is 15 residues. V lost 6 bases and J 2 bases, leaving 14 bases between the germline ends. Germline-derived CDR1 and CDR2 are SNHLY and FYNNEI. CDR3 sequence reads: CASRRTSGGNQPQHF. CDR3 in DNA: TGTGCCAGCAGGAGGACCTCGGGGGGCAATCAGCCCCAGCATTTT.

The rearrangement links TRBV7-9 to TRBJ2-1; 8 bases are a match to TRBD2. CDR3 size: 17 residues. V shed 2 bases, J shed 5 bases, and the junction held 11 bases outside the gene matches. Germline values: CDR1 SEHNR, CDR2 FQNEAQ (reference sequence). The chain's CDR3 is CASSLREGRELHNEQFF. DNA of the CDR3: TGTGCCAGCAGCTTACGGGAGGGCCGGGAACTCCACAATGAGCAGTTCTTC.

This chain joins TRBV6-1 and TRBJ1-5; TRBD1 matches at 8 bases. The CDR3 spans 16 residues. The germline V gene has CDR1 MNHNS and CDR2 SASEGT. V trimming: 4 bases; J trimming: 2 bases; junction bases outside the gene matches: 7. The CDR3: CASSVDRGSGNQPQHF. Written as DNA, the CDR3 is TGTGCCAGCAGTGTCGACAGGGGTTCGGGCAATCAGCCCCAGCATTTT.

The rearrangement joins TRBV27 to TRBJ2-3; possible D gene TRBD1, 6 bases. This CDR3 is built from 14 residues. V was shortened by 4 bases and J by 1 base, with 9 bases between the two germline ends. Germline V gene data show CDR1 as MNHEY and CDR2 as SMNVEV (reference sequence). This CDR3 reads CASSSGEGTDTQYF. In nucleotides, the CDR3 is TGTGCCAGCAGTTCAGGGGAAGGCACAGATACGCAGTATTTT.

This clone was recorded a few times. This sequence joins TRBV5-1 and TRBJ1-1; D is possibly TRBD1 (6 bases). Germline values: CDR1 SGHRS, CDR2 YFSETQ. V was shortened by 6 bases and J by 1 base, with 10 bases between the two germline ends. There are 13 residues in the CDR3. The CDR3 region is CASTGAQNTEAFF. CDR3 sequence (DNA): TGCGCCAGCACAGGGGCGCAGAACACTGAAGCTTTCTTT. The full variable domain, completed using reference TRBV5-1 and TRBJ1-1, is KAGVTQTPRYLIKTRGQQVTLSCSPISGHRSVSWYQQTPGQGLQFLFEYFSETQRNKGNFPGRFSGRQFSNSRSEMNVSTLELGDSALYLCASTGAQNTEAFFGQGTRLTVV.

This chain uses TRBV29-1 with TRBJ1-2; 12 positions agree with TRBD1. The CDR3 is 17 residues long. The germline V gene encodes CDR1 SQVTM and CDR2 ANQGSEA. The V segment lost 0 bases and the J segment 4 bases; nucleotides outside the gene matches: 9. CDR3 residues: CSVEELRDRGLLYGYTF. The CDR3 bases are TGCAGCGTTGAAGAACTTAGGGACAGGGGGCTTCTCTATGGCTACACCTTC.

The chain links TRBV2 to TRBJ1-2; D is perhaps TRBD1 (5 bases). The ends were cut back, 4 bases at V and 4 bases at J, with 10 bases in the middle. Germline CDR1 and CDR2: SNHLY and FYNNEI. CDR3 length: 13 residues. CDR3 nucleotides: TGTGCCAGCAGTGGAGCGGGGGGCTATGGCTACACCTTC. This sequence encodes CASSGAGGYGYTF.

The genes are TRBV5-1 and TRBJ1-4; TRBD1 agrees at 7 bases. V lost 1 base and J lost 5; bases outside the gene matches: 5. The CDR3 covers 15 residues. Germline V CDR1 and CDR2: SGHRS, YFSETQ. The CDR3 DNA reads TGCGCCAGCAGCTTGAATTTAGGGGGCAATGAAAAACTGTTTTTT. As protein: CASSLNLGGNEKLFF.